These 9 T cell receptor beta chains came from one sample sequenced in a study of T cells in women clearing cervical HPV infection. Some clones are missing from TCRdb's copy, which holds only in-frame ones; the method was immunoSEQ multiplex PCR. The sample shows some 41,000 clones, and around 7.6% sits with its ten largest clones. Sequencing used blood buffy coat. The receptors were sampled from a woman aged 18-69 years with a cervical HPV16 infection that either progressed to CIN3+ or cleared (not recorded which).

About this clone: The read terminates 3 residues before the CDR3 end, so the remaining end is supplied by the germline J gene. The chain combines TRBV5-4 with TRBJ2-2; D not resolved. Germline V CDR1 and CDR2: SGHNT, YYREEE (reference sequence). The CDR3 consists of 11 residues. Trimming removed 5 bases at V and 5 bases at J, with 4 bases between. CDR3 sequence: CASSSTGELFF. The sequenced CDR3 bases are TGTGCCAGCAGTTCGACCGGGGAG.

The CDR3 here is CASSADGGNTGELFF. The CDR3 DNA, read in part, is TGTGCCAGCAGCGCGGACGGGGGGAACACCGGGGAG. The rearrangement joins TRBV6-4 to TRBJ2-2; a possible D gene is TRBD2 (6 bases). The read terminates 3 residues ahead of where the CDR3 ends, so the germline J gene completes it. CDR1 is MRHNA, CDR2 SNTAGT, per germline. The V end lost 6 bases, the J end lost 1 base, and 12 bases lay between the germline ends. This CDR3 is built from 15 residues.

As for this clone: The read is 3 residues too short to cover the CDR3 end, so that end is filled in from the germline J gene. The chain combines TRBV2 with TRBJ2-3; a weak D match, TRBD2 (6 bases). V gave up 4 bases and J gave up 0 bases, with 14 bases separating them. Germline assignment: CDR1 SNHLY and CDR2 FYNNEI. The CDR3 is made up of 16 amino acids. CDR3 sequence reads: CASSGHRDSSTDTQYF. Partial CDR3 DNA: TGTGCCAGCAGTGGTCACCGGGACTCAAGCACAGATACG.

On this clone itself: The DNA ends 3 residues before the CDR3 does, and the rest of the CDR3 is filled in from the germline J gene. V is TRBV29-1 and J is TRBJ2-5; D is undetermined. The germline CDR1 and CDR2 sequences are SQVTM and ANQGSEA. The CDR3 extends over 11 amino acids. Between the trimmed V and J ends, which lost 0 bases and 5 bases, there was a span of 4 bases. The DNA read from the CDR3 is TGCAGCGTTGAAGAGGCCGAGACC. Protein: CSVEEAET. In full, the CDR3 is CSVEEAETQYF. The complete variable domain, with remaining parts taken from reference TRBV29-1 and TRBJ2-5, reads SAVISQKPSRDICQRGTSLTIQCQVDSQVTMMFWYRQQPGQSLTLIATANQGSEATYESGFVIDKFPISRPNLTFSTLTVSNMSPEDSSIYLCSVEEAETQYFGPGTRLLVL.

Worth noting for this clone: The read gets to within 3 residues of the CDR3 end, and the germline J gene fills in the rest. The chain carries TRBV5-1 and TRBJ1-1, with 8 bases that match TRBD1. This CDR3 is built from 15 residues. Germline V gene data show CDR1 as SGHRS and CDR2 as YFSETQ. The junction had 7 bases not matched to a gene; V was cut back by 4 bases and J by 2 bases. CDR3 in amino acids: CASSEGTGLNTEAFF. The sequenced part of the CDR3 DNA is TGCGCCAGCAGCGAAGGGACAGGTCTAAACACTGAA.

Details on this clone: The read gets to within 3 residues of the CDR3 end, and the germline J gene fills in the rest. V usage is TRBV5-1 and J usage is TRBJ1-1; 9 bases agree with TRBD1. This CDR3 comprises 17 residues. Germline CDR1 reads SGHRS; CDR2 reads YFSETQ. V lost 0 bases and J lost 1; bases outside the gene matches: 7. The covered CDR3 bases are TGCGCCAGCAGCTTGGGACAGGGGGAATGGAAGAACACTGAA. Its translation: CASSLGQGEWKNTE. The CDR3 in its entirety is CASSLGQGEWKNTEAFF.

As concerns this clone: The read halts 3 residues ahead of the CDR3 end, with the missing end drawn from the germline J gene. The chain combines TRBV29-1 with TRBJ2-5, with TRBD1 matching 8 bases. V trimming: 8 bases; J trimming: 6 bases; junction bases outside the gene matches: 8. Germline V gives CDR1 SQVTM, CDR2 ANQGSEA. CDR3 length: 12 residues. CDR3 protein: CSTRTGTQTQYF. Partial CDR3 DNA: TGCAGCACCCGGACAGGGACGCAGACC.

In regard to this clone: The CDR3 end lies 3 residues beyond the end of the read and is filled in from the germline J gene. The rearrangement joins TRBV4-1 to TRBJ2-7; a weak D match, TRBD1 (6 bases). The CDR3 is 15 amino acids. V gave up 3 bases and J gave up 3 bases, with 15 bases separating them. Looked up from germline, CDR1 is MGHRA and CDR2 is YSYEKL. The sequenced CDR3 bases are TGCGCCAGCAGCCATGGTCGGGACATAAGCTACGAG. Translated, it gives CASSHGRDISYE. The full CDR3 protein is CASSHGRDISYEQYF.

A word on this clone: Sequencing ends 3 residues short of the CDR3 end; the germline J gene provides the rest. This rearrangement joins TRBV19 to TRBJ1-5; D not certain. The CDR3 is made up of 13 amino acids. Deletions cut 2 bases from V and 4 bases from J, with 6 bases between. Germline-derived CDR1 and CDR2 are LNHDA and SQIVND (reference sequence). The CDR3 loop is CASSISRNQPQHF. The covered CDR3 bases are TGTGCCAGTAGTATATCCAGAAATCAGCCC.